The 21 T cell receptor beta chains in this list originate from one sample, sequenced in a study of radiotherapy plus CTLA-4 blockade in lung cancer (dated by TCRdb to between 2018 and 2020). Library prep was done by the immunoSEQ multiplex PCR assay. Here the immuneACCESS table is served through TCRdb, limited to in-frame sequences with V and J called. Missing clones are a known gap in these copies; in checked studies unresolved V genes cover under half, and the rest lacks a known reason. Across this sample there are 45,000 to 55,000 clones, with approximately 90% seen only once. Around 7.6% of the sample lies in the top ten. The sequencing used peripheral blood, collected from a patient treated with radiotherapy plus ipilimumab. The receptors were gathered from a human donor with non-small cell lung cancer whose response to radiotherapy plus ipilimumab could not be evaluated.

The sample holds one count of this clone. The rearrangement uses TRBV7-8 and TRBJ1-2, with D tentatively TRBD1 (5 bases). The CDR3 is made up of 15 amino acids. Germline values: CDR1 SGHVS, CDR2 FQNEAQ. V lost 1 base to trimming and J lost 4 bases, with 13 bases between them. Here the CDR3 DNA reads TGTGCCAGCAGCTTAGATAGGGGAGCGGGCTATGGCTACACCTTC. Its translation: CASSLDRGAGYGYTF.

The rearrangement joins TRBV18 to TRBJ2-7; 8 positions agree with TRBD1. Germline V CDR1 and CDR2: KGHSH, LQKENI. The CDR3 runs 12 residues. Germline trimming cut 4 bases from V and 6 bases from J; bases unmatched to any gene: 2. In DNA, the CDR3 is TGTGCCAGCTCACGTGACAGGGGCGAGCAGTACTTC. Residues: CASSRDRGEQYF.

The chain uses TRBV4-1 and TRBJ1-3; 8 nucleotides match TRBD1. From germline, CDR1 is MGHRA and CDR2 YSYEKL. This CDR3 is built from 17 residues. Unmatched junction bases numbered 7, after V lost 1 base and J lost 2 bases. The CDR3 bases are TGCGCCAGCAGCCAAGGGCTTGGGACAGGCCCTGGAAACACCATATATTTT. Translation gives CASSQGLGTGPGNTIYF.

The CDR3 protein is CASSLRSGSPFF. CDR3 nucleotides: TGTGCCAGCAGCTTGCGGAGCGGGAGTCCGTTCTTC. The chain joins TRBV5-5 to TRBJ2-1; 8 positions agree with TRBD2. Germline CDR1 is SGHKS and CDR2 is YYEKEE (reference sequence). The CDR3 loop spans 12 amino acids. The trim removed 1 base at V and 15 bases at J, leaving 6 bases unmatched.

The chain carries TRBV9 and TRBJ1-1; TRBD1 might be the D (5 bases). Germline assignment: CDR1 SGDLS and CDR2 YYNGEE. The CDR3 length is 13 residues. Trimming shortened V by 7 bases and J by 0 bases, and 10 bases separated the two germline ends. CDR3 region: CASEQALNTEAFF. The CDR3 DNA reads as TGTGCCAGCGAACAGGCCCTGAACACTGAAGCTTTCTTT.

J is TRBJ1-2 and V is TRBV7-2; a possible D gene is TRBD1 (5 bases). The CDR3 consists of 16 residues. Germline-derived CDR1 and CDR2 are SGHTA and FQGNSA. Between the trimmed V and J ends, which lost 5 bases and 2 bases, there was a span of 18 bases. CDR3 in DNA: TGTGCCAGCAGCCCCTTTCGGGGGAGCAACAACTATGGCTACACCTTC. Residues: CASSPFRGSNNYGYTF.

The CDR3 nucleotides are TGTGCCAGCAGCTTGCCGGACTATGGCTACACCTTC. It specifies CASSLPDYGYTF. The chain uses TRBV11-2 and TRBJ1-2, with D uncertain. V was clipped by 3 bases and J by 3 bases, with 5 bases between them. This CDR3 comprises 12 residues. Per the germline V gene, CDR1 is SGHAT and CDR2 is FQNNGV. The whole variable domain, remainder taken from reference TRBV11-2 and TRBJ1-2, is EAGVAQSPRYKIIEKRQSVAFWCNPISGHATLYWYQQILGQGPKLLIQFQNNGVVDDSQLPKDRFSAERLKGVDSTLKIQPAKLEDSAVYLCASSLPDYGYTFGSGTRLTVV.

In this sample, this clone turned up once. The CDR3 DNA follows: TGTGCCAGTAGACAGGGACCGGCCACTGAAGCTTTCTTT. It specifies CASRQGPATEAFF. The chain links TRBV19 to TRBJ1-1; D is possibly TRBD1 (6 bases). Germline V gene data show CDR1 as LNHDA and CDR2 as SQIVND (reference sequence). Between the trimmed V and J ends, which lost 6 bases and 4 bases, there was a span of 12 bases. The CDR3 consists of 13 residues. Looking up the rest from reference TRBV19 and TRBJ1-1 gives the full variable domain: DGGITQSPKYLFRKEGQNVTLSCEQNLNHDAMYWYRQDPGQGLRLIYYSQIVNDFQKGDIAEGYSVSREKKESFPLTVTSAQKNPTAFYLCASRQGPATEAFFGQGTRLTVV.

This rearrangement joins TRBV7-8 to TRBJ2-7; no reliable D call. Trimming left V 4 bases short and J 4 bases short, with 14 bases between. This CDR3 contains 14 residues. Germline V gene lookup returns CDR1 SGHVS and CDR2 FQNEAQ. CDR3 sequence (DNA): TGTGCCAGCAGCTCGAGAGCGCAAGAATACGAGCAGTACTTC. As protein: CASSSRAQEYEQYF.

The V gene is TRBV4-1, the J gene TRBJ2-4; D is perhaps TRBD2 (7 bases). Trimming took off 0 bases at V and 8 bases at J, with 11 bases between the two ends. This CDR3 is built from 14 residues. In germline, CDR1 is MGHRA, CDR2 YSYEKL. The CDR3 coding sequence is TGCGCCAGCAGCCAAGAACGGGGGGCGCACATTCAGTACTTC. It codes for CASSQERGAHIQYF.

Here the CDR3 reads CASSYDSIRNQPQHF. The CDR3 DNA reads TGTGCCAGCAGCTACGACAGCATCCGCAATCAGCCCCAGCATTTT. The rearrangement uses TRBV7-2 and TRBJ1-5, with D possibly TRBD1 on 5 matching bases. The germline V and J ends were trimmed by 4 bases and 2 bases, with 12 bases remaining between them. The CDR3 extends over 15 amino acids. CDR1 SGHTA and CDR2 FQGNSA come from the germline V gene.

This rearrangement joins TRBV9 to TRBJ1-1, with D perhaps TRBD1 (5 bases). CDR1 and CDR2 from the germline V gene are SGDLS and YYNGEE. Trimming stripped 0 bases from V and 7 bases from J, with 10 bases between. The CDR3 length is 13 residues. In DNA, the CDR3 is TGTGCCAGCAGCGTAGTAGGGGTCGGTGAAGCTTTCTTT. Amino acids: CASSVVGVGEAFF.

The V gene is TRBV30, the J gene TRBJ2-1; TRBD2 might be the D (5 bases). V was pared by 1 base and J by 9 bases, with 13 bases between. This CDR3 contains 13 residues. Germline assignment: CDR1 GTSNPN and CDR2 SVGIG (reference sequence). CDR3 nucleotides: TGTGCCTGGAGTGGGACTCTCCTCGGTGAGCAGTTCTTC. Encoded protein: CAWSGTLLGEQFF.

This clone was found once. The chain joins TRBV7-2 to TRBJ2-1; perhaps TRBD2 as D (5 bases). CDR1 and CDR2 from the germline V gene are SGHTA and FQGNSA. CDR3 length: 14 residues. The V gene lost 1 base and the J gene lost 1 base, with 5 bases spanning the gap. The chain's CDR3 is CASSLGGSYNEQFF. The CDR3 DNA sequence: TGTGCCAGCAGCTTAGGCGGGTCCTACAATGAGCAGTTCTTC.

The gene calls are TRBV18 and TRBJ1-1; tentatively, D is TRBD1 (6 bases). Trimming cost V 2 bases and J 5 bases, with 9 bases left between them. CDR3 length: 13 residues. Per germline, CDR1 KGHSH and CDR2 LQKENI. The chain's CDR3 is CASSPNRDTEAFF. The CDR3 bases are TGTGCCAGCTCACCAAACAGGGATACTGAAGCTTTCTTT. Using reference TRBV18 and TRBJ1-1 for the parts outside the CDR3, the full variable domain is NAGVMQNPRHLVRRRGQEARLRCSPMKGHSHVYWYRQLPEEGLKFMVYLQKENIIDESGMPKERFSAEFPKEGPSILRIQQVVRGDSAAYFCASSPNRDTEAFFGQGTRLTVV.

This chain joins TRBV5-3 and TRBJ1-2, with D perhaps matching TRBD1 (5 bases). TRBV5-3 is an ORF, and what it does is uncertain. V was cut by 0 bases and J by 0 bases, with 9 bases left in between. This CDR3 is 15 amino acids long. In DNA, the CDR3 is TGTGCCAGAAGCTTGGGCAGGGCAGCTAACTATGGCTACACCTTC. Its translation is CARSLGRAANYGYTF.

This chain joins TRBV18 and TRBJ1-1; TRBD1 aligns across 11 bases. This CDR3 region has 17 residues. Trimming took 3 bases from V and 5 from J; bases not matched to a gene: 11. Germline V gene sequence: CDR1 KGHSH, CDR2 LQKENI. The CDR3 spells CASSPRPGTGGGTEAFF. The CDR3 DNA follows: TGTGCCAGCTCACCTCGTCCCGGGACAGGGGGGGGGACTGAAGCTTTCTTT.

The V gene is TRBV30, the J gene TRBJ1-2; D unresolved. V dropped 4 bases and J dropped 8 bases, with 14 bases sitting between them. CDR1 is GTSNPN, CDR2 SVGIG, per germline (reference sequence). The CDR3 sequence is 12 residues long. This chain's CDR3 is CAWTRRVSGYTF. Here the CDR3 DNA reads TGTGCCTGGACAAGGAGGGTCTCCGGCTACACCTTC.

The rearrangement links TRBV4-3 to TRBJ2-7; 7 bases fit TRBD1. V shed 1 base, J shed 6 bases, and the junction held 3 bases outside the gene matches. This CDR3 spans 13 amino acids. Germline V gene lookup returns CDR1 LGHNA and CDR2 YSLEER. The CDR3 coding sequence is TGCGCCAGCAGCCAAGCCTCAGGGGGCGAGCAGTACTTC. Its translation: CASSQASGGEQYF.

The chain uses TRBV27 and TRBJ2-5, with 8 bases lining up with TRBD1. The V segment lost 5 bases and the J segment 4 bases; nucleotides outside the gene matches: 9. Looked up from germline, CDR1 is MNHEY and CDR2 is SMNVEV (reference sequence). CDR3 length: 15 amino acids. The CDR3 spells CASSTRTGRGETQYF. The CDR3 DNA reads TGTGCCAGCAGTACAAGGACAGGGCGAGGAGAGACCCAGTACTTC.

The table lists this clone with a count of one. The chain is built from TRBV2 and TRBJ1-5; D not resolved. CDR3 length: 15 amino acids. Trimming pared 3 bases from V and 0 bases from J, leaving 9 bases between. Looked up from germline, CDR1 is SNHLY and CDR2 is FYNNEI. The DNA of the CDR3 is TGTGCCAGCAGTGAGGAGTCCAATAGCAATCAGCCCCAGCATTTT. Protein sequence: CASSEESNSNQPQHF.